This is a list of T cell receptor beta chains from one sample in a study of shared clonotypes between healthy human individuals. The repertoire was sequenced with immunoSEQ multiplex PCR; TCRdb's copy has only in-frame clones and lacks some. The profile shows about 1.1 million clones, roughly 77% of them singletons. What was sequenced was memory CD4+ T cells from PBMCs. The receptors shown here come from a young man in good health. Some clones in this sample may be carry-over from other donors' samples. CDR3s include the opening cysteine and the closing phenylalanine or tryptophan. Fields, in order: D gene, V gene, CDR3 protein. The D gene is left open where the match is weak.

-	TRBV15	CATSRSYSLLRGGGTGELFF
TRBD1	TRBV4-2	CASSEAGTGARGEKLFF
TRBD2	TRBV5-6	CASSSGLAGVVEQFF
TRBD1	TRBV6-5	CASTPDRGKSEQYF
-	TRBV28	CASSLSDRPRQETQYF
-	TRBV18	CASSRATTNEKLFF
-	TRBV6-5	CASSYSGPQRNGYTF
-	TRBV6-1	CASSEEYRTEKLFF
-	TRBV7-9	CASSSLGWGMNTEAFF
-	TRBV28	CASSFRDQRIYGYTF
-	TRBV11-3	CASSGGPINTGELFF
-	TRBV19	CASSPLTPAAYNEQFF
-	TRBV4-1	CASSQVEGQPQHF
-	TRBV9	CASSVDPRGNTEAFF
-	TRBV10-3	CAISEIPEDGYTF
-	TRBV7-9	CASSSAGGGSYTF
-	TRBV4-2	CASSQDLVGELFF
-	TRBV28	CASTVHTEAFF
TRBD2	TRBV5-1	CASRTSGRGVSQETQYF
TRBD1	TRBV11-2	CASSRRDSNNEQFF
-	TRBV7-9	CASKVGPGNTIYF
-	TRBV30	CACPRQGSYEQYF